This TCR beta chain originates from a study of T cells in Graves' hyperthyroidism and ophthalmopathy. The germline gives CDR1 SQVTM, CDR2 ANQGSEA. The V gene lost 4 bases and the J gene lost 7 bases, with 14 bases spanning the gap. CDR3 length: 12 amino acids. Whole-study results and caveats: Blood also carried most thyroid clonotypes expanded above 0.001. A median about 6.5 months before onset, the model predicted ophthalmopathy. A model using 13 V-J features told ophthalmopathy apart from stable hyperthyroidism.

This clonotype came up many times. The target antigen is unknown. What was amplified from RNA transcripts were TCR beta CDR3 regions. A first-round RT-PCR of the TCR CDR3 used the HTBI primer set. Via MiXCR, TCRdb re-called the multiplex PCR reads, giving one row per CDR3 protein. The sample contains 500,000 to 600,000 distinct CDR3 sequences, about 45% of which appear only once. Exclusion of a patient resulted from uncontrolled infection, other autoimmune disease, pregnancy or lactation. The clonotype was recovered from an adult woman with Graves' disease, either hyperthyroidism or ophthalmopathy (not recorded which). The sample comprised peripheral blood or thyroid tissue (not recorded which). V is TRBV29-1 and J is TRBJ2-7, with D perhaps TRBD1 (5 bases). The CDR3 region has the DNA TGCAGCGTTGGGCGCCAGGGTGAAGAGCAGTACTTC. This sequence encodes CSVGRQGEEQYF.